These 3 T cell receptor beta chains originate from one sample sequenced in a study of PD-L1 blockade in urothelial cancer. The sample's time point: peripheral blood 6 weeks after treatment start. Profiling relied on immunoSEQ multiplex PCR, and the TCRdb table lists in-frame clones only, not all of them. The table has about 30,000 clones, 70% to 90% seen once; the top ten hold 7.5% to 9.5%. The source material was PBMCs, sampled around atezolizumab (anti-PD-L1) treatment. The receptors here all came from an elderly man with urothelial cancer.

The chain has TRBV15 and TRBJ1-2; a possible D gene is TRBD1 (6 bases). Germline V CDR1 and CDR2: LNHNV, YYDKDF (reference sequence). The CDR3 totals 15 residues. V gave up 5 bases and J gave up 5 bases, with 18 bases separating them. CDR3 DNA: TGTGCCACCAGCCGGGGGGCCCTCACTCTTTATGGCTACACCTTC. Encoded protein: CATSRGALTLYGYTF. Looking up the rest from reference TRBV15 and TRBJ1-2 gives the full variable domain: DAMVIQNPRYQVTQFGKPVTLSCSQTLNHNVMYWYQQKSSQAPKLLFHYYDKDFNNEADTPDNFQSRRPNTSFCFLDIRSPGLGDTAMYLCATSRGALTLYGYTFGSGTRLTVV.

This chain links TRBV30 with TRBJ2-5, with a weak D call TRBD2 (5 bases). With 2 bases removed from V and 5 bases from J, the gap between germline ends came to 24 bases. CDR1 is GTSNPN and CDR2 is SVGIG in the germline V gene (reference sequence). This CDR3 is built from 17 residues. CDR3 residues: CAWSRIAWERMRETQYF. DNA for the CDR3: TGTGCCTGGAGTCGTATCGCCTGGGAGCGCATGAGGGAGACCCAGTACTTC.

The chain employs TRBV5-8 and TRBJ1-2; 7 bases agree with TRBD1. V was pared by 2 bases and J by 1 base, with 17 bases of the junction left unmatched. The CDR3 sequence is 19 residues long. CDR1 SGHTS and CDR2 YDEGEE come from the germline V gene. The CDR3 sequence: CASSLDGRWTGPFNYGYTF. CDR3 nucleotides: TGTGCCAGCAGCTTAGACGGGAGATGGACAGGCCCATTTAACTATGGCTACACCTTC.